The sequence of this T cell receptor beta chain was determined in a study of T-cell reconstitution after alpha-beta-depleted transplantation in children. The germline V gene encodes CDR1 SNHLY and CDR2 FYNNEI. The ends lost 3 bases at V and 2 bases at J; junction bases unmatched: 4. The CDR3 extends over 16 amino acids. Study-level results: Surviving recipient T cells and thymic progenitors accounted for the high day-60 TCRbeta diversity observed in some patients. Newly made T cells mostly supplied T-cell counts and diversity one year after transplant. At around two months after transplant, the alpha-beta T cells were reportedly derived from several hundred expanded clones that came from non-depleted graft cells.

This clonotype was seen a few times. Its target is unknown. During its preparation, the TCRbeta library received unique molecular identifiers. One entry per CDR3 protein, called by TCRdb with MiXCR from the PCR reads. The repertoire holds 600,000 to 800,000 distinct CDR3 sequences, with about an eighth as singletons. This clonotype was obtained from a girl aged 2-10 years with congenital amegakaryocytic thrombocytopenia, due to receive a stem cell transplant. The V and J genes are TRBV2 and TRBJ2-3, with 11 bases fitting TRBD2. Sequences were derived from PBMCs, sampled before TCRalphabeta/CD19-depleted stem cell transplant. CDR3 nucleotides: TGTGCCAGCAGTGAGCTAGCGGGAGGCGACACAGATACGCAGTATTTT. Translation: CASSELAGGDTDTQYF. The variable domain in full, completed from reference TRBV2 and TRBJ2-3, reads EPEVTQTPSHQVTQMGQEVILRCVPISNHLYFYWYRQILGQKVEFLVSFYNNEISEKSEIFDDQFSVERPDGSNFTLKIRSTKLEDSAMYFCASSELAGGDTDTQYFGPGTRLTVL.